These T cell receptor beta chains were read from a single sample in a study of beta chain features in type 1 diabetes. Libraries were prepared by immunoSEQ multiplex PCR; TCRdb keeps only in-frame clonotypes and omits some of them. This sample yields 900,000 or so clones, of which 15% to 20% are seen a single time; about 0.025% belongs to the top ten. Sequencing input: naive CD4+ T cells from blood. The receptors were sampled from a woman between 18 and 30 years old in good health. Both conserved end residues are part of each CDR3. D genes are given only for firm matches. Not every row has a clone size; where given, it reads once, few, many or a size class.

NA TRBJ2-5 NA TRBV28 TGTGCCAGCAGTTATGGCGGGACGCAAGAGACCCAGTACTTC CASSYGGTQETQYF
NA TRBJ2-1 NA TRBV28 TGTGCCAGCAGTCAGGGAAGCAATGAGCAGTTCTTC CASSQGSNEQFF
few TRBJ2-5 TRBD1 TRBV11-2 TGTGCCAGCAGCTTAGGGTCCGGACAGGGATATGGGGAGACCCAGTACTTC CASSLGSGQGYGETQYF
NA TRBJ2-3 TRBD2 TRBV6-5 TGTGCCAGCAGTCCCCGTAGCGGGAGTAGAGATACGCAGTATTTT CASSPRSGSRDTQYF
few TRBJ2-1 TRBD2 TRBV7-8 TGTGCCAGCAGCTTAGTGAGGGGACTAGCGGGATACAATGAGCAGTTCTTC CASSLVRGLAGYNEQFF
NA TRBJ2-7 NA TRBV28 TGTGCCAGCAGCCTAACAGGGATCTACGAGCAGTACTTC CASSLTGIYEQYF
few TRBJ2-1 NA TRBV6-5 TGTGCCAGCAGTTACTCGGCCAGGGACGTTGAGCAGTTCTTC CASSYSARDVEQFF
NA TRBJ1-1 NA TRBV21-1 TGTGCCAGCAGCGCCCAACCGGGCCAAATTAACACTGAAGCTTTCTTT CASSAQPGQINTEAFF
NA TRBJ2-7 TRBD1 TRBV6-6 TGTGCCAGCAGTCATTCTAGGGACAGGGGGCTCTACGAGCAGTACTTC CASSHSRDRGLYEQYF
few TRBJ2-1 TRBD2 TRBV4-3 TGCGCCAGCAGCCGGGATCTAGCGGGAGTCAATGAGCAGTTCTTC CASSRDLAGVNEQFF
NA TRBJ2-2 TRBD1 TRBV19 TGTGCCAGTAGTACCCTGGGAACAGGGGGCTACGGGGAGCTGTTTTTT CASSTLGTGGYGELFF
NA TRBJ2-1 NA TRBV18 TGTGCCAGCTCACCGGTTTCCGGGAGAAATGAGCAGTTCTTC CASSPVSGRNEQFF
few TRBJ2-3 TRBD2 TRBV7-3 TGTGCCAGCAGGACTAGCCCTAGCACAGATACGCAGTATTTT CASRTSPSTDTQYF
NA TRBJ1-5 TRBD1 TRBV19 TGTGCCAGTAGTCCCCGACAGGGTTGGGGCAATCAGCCCCAGCATTTT CASSPRQGWGNQPQHF
few TRBJ2-1 NA TRBV5-4 TGTGCCAGCAGCCATGGTTTGGCGGCCACCTACAATGAGCAGTTCTTC CASSHGLAATYNEQFF
few TRBJ2-6 TRBD1 TRBV15 TGTGCCACCAGTGAGGACAGGGTACTGGCTGGGGCCAACGTCCTGACTTTC CATSEDRVLAGANVLTF
NA TRBJ1-4 NA TRBV11-2 TGTGCCAGCAGCTTATCGGGAGGGAGGGAGGAAAAACTGTTTTTT CASSLSGGREEKLFF
few TRBJ2-3 TRBD1 TRBV9 TGTGCCAGCAGACGGACAGGTACTAGCACAGATACGCAGTATTTT CASRRTGTSTDTQYF
NA TRBJ2-5 NA TRBV15 TGTGCCACCACCCGACTGGACACCCGAGAGACCCAGTACTTC CATTRLDTRETQYF
NA TRBJ2-1 TRBD2 TRBV7-2 TGTGCCAGCAGCAGGCCTAGCGGGAGGACGAGCTCCTACAATGAGCAGTTCTTC CASSRPSGRTSSYNEQFF
once TRBJ2-7 NA TRBV10-3 TGTGCCATCAGTGAGTCGTCAAAAGGGTTGAGCGAGCAGTACTTC CAISESSKGLSEQYF
NA TRBJ2-5 NA TRBV4-2 TGTGCCAGCAGCCAAGAGGGCAGGGTGGGTGAGACCCAGTACTTC CASSQEGRVGETQYF
NA TRBJ2-2 NA TRBV27 TGTGCCAGCAGCACCCCCCTGGGTTTTTTTGATCCCGGGGAGCTGTTTTTT CASSTPLGFFDPGELFF
few TRBJ1-1 NA TRBV9 TGTGCCAGCAGCGCCGCCTCCGCGGATGTGGCTTTCTTT CASSAASADVAFF
NA TRBJ2-3 NA TRBV28 TGTGCCAGCAGTTTTAGGGCCCCCGATTCTGCTACGCAGTATTTT CASSFRAPDSATQYF
few TRBJ2-7 NA TRBV28 TGTGCCAGCAGTTTAGGGCGCTACGAGCAGTACTTC CASSLGRYEQYF
few TRBJ2-5 TRBD2 TRBV28 TGTGCCAGCAGCAGGGGACTAGCGGGAGAGACCCAGTACTTC CASSRGLAGETQYF
NA TRBJ1-2 NA TRBV7-9 TGTGCCAGCAGCTTAAGGGGGACGGAAAACTATGGCTACACCTTC CASSLRGTENYGYTF
few TRBJ2-1 NA TRBV28 TGTGCCAGCGGGCGGGACAATGAGCAGTTCTTC CASGRDNEQFF
NA TRBJ2-3 NA TRBV4-2 TGTGCCAGCAGCCAAGATGATAGGCGCGCAGATACGCAGTATTTT CASSQDDRRADTQYF
few TRBJ1-3 TRBD1 TRBV4-2 TGTGCCAGCAGCCCCCTGGGACAGATAGCTGGAAACACCATATATTTT CASSPLGQIAGNTIYF
few TRBJ2-7 TRBD2 TRBV5-1 TGCGCCAGCAGCCCGGGGGGTACCTACGAGCAGTACTTC CASSPGGTYEQYF
few TRBJ2-7 NA TRBV7-2 TGTGCCAGCGCAATGAACTACGAGCAGTACTTC CASAMNYEQYF
few TRBJ2-2 NA TRBV9 TGTGCCAGCAGCGTAGGTCCAGAGGTCGCCGGGGAGCTGTTTTTT CASSVGPEVAGELFF
NA TRBJ2-5 TRBD2 TRBV28 TGTGCCAGCAGTCCATTTAGCGGGAGAGTTGAGACCCAGTACTTC CASSPFSGRVETQYF
NA TRBJ1-5 TRBD1 TRBV18 TGTGCCAGCTCATCAGACAGGGGAGCCCAGCATTTT CASSSDRGAQHF
few TRBJ1-1 TRBD1 TRBV6-5 TGTGCCAGCAGTGACAGGGGGAAGGCTTTCTTT CASSDRGKAFF